Detailed here is one T cell receptor beta chain. Its antigen is still unknown. Expressed TCRB transcripts were sequenced because the entire RNA isolate underwent reverse transcription. The table came from immunoSEQ multiplex PCR; TCRdb's copy has only in-frame clones and leaves some out. The table has hundreds of thousands of clones, roughly a tenth seen once. The data were obtained in a study of beta chain features in type 1 diabetes. Findings and caveats of the study: Type 1 diabetes patients showed a moderate but significant shortening of TCRB CDR3s in all four CD4+ subsets.

The CDR3 is made up of 14 amino acids. Trimming took off 7 bases at V and 0 bases at J, with 12 bases between the two ends. Germline loops: CDR1 MGHDK, CDR2 SYGVNS. Sequencing input: naive CD4+ T cells from blood. This receptor was obtained from a man between 25 and 39 years old with type 1 diabetes. The chain is built from TRBV25-1 and TRBJ1-1; D uncertain. CDR3 nucleotide sequence: TGTGCCAGCACCCGCGAGGCCATGAACACTGAAGCTTTCTTT. The encoded protein is CASTREAMNTEAFF.